This note documents a single TCR beta chain sequence. Antigen specificity is unknown. These data come from a study of T cell responses to AZD1222 COVID-19 vaccine. Whether given at about 4 or about 12 weeks, second doses were pooled. Findings of the study overall: Dominant at 160-218 and 743-854, vaccine-associated CD4 TCRs also spanned spike. The donors showed a predominance of white British ancestry and of females, with possible underestimation of clonal diversity. Within unmutated variant regions lay the reported targets of nearly half of spike-specific TCRs.

Unmatched junction bases numbered 0, after V lost 5 bases and J lost 4 bases. The CDR3 sequence is 11 residues long. CDR1 is DFQATT, CDR2 SNEGSKA, per germline (reference sequence). TCRdb's table, derived via immunoSEQ multiplex PCR, lists solely in-frame clones and lacks some. The sample has fewer than 100,000 clones; 70% to 85% are singletons. The receptor comes from an adult who received the AZD1222 COVID-19 vaccine. The material sequenced was peripheral blood, taken 28 days after the second AZD1222 dose. This chain joins TRBV20-1 and TRBJ2-7, with 9 bases lining up with TRBD1. CDR3 bases: TGCAGTGCTGGGACAGGGTACGAGCAGTACTTC. It encodes CSAGTGYEQYF.